This T cell receptor (beta chain) came from a study of somatic mutations in cytotoxic T cells in rheumatoid arthritis. Germline CDR1 reads SGHDT; CDR2 reads YYEEEE. V lost 6 bases and J 1 base, leaving 10 bases between the germline ends. The CDR3 sequence is 13 residues long. Clones were sequenced by immunoSEQ multiplex PCR, and TCRdb holds only the in-frame ones, with some missing. The top ten clones hold over 9% of a sample with tens of thousands of clones, 75% to 80% of them seen once. Specimen: CD8+ T cells sorted from blood. The genes are TRBV5-6 and TRBJ2-5; maybe TRBD2 (5 bases). The TCR sequence derives from an adult with rheumatoid arthritis. CDR3 loop: CASNPGVQETQYF. The CDR3 DNA is TGTGCCAGCAACCCCGGGGTCCAAGAGACCCAGTACTTC.